One T cell receptor (beta chain) is described in this entry. In the original processing: Reference gene primers were amplified, and this amplification served to estimate nucleated cell counts. The repertoire was sequenced with immunoSEQ multiplex PCR; TCRdb's copy has only in-frame clones and lacks some. For V, J and clone size, that table is used; D and trimming come from the DNA. Among around 250,000 clones, about nine tenths were seen once, and the ten largest hold about 2%. This entry belongs to a study of blood T cell repertoires in COVID-19. Study overall: The United States, Italy and Spain supplied acute and convalescent COVID-19 samples. T cells, B-cell-depleted T cells, or PBMCs supplied cDNA or gDNA.

The TCR was taken from a man under 40 who had recovered from COVID-19. Source material: peripheral blood.

The CDR3: CASRSGQAMNTEAFF. Here the CDR3 DNA reads TGTGCCAGCAGGTCGGGACAGGCCATGAACACTGAAGCTTTCTTT. V and J are TRBV6-5 and TRBJ1-1, with 8 bases aligning to TRBD1. The CDR3 loop spans 15 amino acids. Trimming took 6 bases from V and 0 from J; bases not matched to a gene: 6. Germline values: CDR1 MNHEY, CDR2 SVGAGI.